The present entry profiles one T cell receptor (beta chain) with its context. Original analysis: How many nucleated cells were present was estimated from reference gene primer amplification. Produced via immunoSEQ multiplex PCR; TCRdb's table is partial and in-frame only. V, J and clone size derive from that table, while D and trimming were established from the DNA sequence. This table holds 100,000 to 150,000 clones, 81% found once. The source of the sample is a study of blood T cell repertoires in COVID-19. The CDR3 consists of 11 residues. Germline V gene lookup returns CDR1 LGHNT and CDR2 FRNRAP. V shed 6 bases and J shed 7 bases, with 9 bases lying between them.

The chain couples TRBV12-5 to TRBJ1-2; D ambiguous. The sample taken for sequencing was peripheral blood. The clonotype originates from a woman in her fifties or sixties with acute or convalescent COVID-19. The CDR3 loop reads CASGLTLGYTF. Here the CDR3 DNA reads TGTGCTAGTGGCCTAACCCTTGGCTACACCTTC. The full variable domain, with the rest looked up from reference TRBV12-5 and TRBJ1-2, is DARVTQTPRHKVTEMGQEVTMRCQPILGHNTVFWYRQTMMQGLELLAYFRNRAPLDDSGMPKDRFSAEMPDATLATLKIQPSEPRDSAVYFCASGLTLGYTFGSGTRLTVV.